A selection of T cell receptor beta chains follows, all from one sample in a study of patients and donors after allogeneic stem cell transplantation. MiXCR was run by TCRdb on the RT-PCR reads, yielding one entry per CDR3 protein. This table has about 210,000 distinct CDR3 sequences, roughly 38% appearing once. The sample comprised blood, either unsorted or a sorted T cell fraction (not recorded which). Every receptor here comes from a human donor who was either an allogeneic HSCT recipient or a stem cell or donor lymphocyte infusion donor (not recorded which). It is not recorded whose cells these are; they may come from a transplant donor. CDR3s include the opening cysteine and the closing phenylalanine or tryptophan. The D gene is left open where the match is weak. Clone sizes are given selectively: once, few, many, or a class where the clone is expanded.

V gene	D gene	CDR3 length	clone size	J gene	CDR3 DNA	CDR3 protein
TRBV21-1	NA	15	few	TRBJ1-2	TGTGCCAGCAGCAAAGACGCCAGCGATTACTATGGCTACACCTTC	CASSKDASDYYGYTF
TRBV12-3/TRBV12-4	NA	16	NA	TRBJ1-2	TGTGCCAGCAGTTTAGCGCTAAGGGCGGACCCCCTTGGCTACACCTTC	CASSLALRADPLGYTF
TRBV5-1	NA	12	few	TRBJ1-1	TGCGCCAGCAGCTCGCAGGACAGAGAAGCTTTCTTT	CASSSQDREAFF
TRBV12-3/TRBV12-4	NA	13	NA	TRBJ2-3	TGTGCCAGCGACTTAAGTGGGGCTAATACGCAGTATTTT	CASDLSGANTQYF
TRBV4-3	TRBD1	16	few	TRBJ1-6	TGCGCCAGCAGCCAGGACGGACAGGGACGAGGGTCACCCCTCCACTTT	CASSQDGQGRGSPLHF
TRBV10-3	NA	11	NA	TRBJ2-3	TGTGCCACCACGAGTGCAGATACGCAGTATTTT	CATTSADTQYF
TRBV6-6	NA	14	NA	TRBJ1-5	TGTGCCAGCAAGGACACAGTTAGCAATCAGCCCCAGCATTTT	CASKDTVSNQPQHF
TRBV4-1	NA	14	NA	TRBJ1-1	TGCGCCAGCAGCCAAGTGCCCCAGGACACTGAAGCTTTCTTT	CASSQVPQDTEAFF
TRBV12-3/TRBV12-4	TRBD1	16	few	TRBJ1-3	TGTGCCAGCAGTTTAGCCCTTTCGGACAGGGGAAACACCATATATTTT	CASSLALSDRGNTIYF
TRBV18	NA	12	few	TRBJ1-4	TGTGCCAGCTCACGGACGAATGAAAAACTGTTTTTT	CASSRTNEKLFF
TRBV7-2	NA	15	many	TRBJ2-1	TGTGCCAGCAGCAAAACAGGGAAAGGTTACAATGAGCAGTTCTTC	CASSKTGKGYNEQFF
TRBV29-1	NA	13	NA	TRBJ1-6	TGCAGCGCAAGAGAAGATAGAAATTCACCCCTCCACTTT	CSAREDRNSPLHF
TRBV3-1	NA	16	NA	TRBJ1-2	TGTGCCAGCAGCCAAGTTCCGAAGAGGACCAACTATGGCTACACCTTC	CASSQVPKRTNYGYTF
TRBV9	NA	16	few	TRBJ1-1	TGTGCCAGCAGCGAAGGAATAACCAAGGGTGGCACTGAAGCTTTCTTT	CASSEGITKGGTEAFF
TRBV7-3	TRBD1	13	NA	TRBJ1-1	TGTGCCAGCAGCTTAATAAGGGACAGTGAAGCTTTCTTT	CASSLIRDSEAFF
TRBV5-1	NA	15	NA	TRBJ2-1	TGCGCCAGCAGCTTGACAGGGCTATCCTACAATGAGCAGTTCTTC	CASSLTGLSYNEQFF
TRBV5-6	NA	15	NA	TRBJ2-1	TGTGCCAGCAGCTTGGCGGCTGATTCCTACAATGAGCAGTTCTTC	CASSLAADSYNEQFF
TRBV5-4	NA	14	NA	TRBJ2-7	TGTGCCAGCAGCTTTGGGACGGGCTCCTACGAGCAGTACTTC	CASSFGTGSYEQYF
TRBV5-1	NA	16	NA	TRBJ2-7	TGCGCCAGCAGCTCTCTCCGGAGGAGCGAGGCCTACGAGCAGTACTTC	CASSSLRRSEAYEQYF
TRBV20-1	NA	12	few	TRBJ1-2	TGCAGTGCTAGAGATCCCAGGGACGGCTACACCTTC	CSARDPRDGYTF
TRBV5-1	NA	13	NA	TRBJ1-2	TGCGCCAGCAGCTTGGGGGATTTCTATGGCTACACCTTC	CASSLGDFYGYTF
TRBV29-1	NA	15	few	TRBJ1-5	TGCAGCGTTGAAGTAGGGGGGCAGGGCAATCAGCCCCAGCATTTT	CSVEVGGQGNQPQHF
TRBV29-1	NA	13	many	TRBJ1-1	TGCAGCGCCCATTATACAGTGAACACTGAAGCTTTCTTT	CSAHYTVNTEAFF
TRBV2	TRBD2	13	NA	TRBJ2-5	TGTGCCAGAAGCGGGGGCCCCCGAGAGACCCAGTACTTC	CARSGGPRETQYF
TRBV20-1	TRBD1	13	NA	TRBJ1-1	TGCATACAACCCTCGCAGGGGGACACTGAAGCTTTCTTT	CIQPSQGDTEAFF
TRBV20-1	TRBD1	12	few	TRBJ2-7	TGCAGTGCTGGACAGGGTTCCTACGAGCAGTACTTC	CSAGQGSYEQYF
TRBV10-3	NA	14	few	TRBJ1-2	TGTGCCATCAGTGAATCCTCTATGGCCTATGTCTACACCTTC	CAISESSMAYVYTF
TRBV15	NA	18	NA	TRBJ1-1	TGTGCCACCAGCAGAGATTGGGAGGCAGGGGACGGAGTGGCTGAAGCTTTCTTT	CATSRDWEAGDGVAEAFF